Detailed here is one T cell receptor (beta chain). The data were taken from a study of blood T cells in healthy people across ages. For the second PCR, which ran for roughly 6 to 12 cycles, a sample-barcoded 5' primer and a J-beta primer mix were used. Paired-end reads containing CDR3 totaled no fewer than 3 million for each sample. TCRdb analysed the 5' RACE reads with MiXCR anew, one entry per CDR3 protein. Among hundreds of thousands of distinct CDR3 sequences listed, 25% to 30% were seen once. The study recruited healthy Caucasian donors from Russia who were aged about 6 to 95. The CDR3 contains 11 residues. Germline V lookup: CDR1 LGHDT, CDR2 YNNKEL (reference sequence). V lost 4 bases and J 10 bases, leaving 10 bases between the germline ends.

Source material: blood. The chain is built from TRBV3-1 and TRBJ1-1; unclear D gene. The receptor comes from a woman in her 70s in good health. CDR3 in amino acids: CASSLGRAAFF. CDR3 bases: TGTGCCAGCAGCCTGGGCCGCGCAGCTTTCTTT. The whole variable domain, filled in from reference TRBV3-1 and TRBJ1-1, reads DTAVSQTPKYLVTQMGNDKSIKCEQNLGHDTMYWYKQDSKKFLKIMFSYNNKELIINETVPNRFSPKSPDKAHLNLHINSLELGDSAVYFCASSLGRAAFFGQGTRLTVV.